This entry is about one T cell receptor beta chain. The sample contains more than one DNA sequence encoding this CDR3. How the authors handled the data: Quantification of nucleated cells was approximated via reference gene primer amplification. Clones were read by immunoSEQ multiplex PCR, and TCRdb kept only the in-frame ones, dropping some. That table supplies the V and J calls and clone size; D and trimming were determined from the DNA. The sample carries roughly 410,000 clones, 87% recorded once. Seattle researchers signed up patients amid active infection and tracked them longitudinally. The data stem from a study of blood T cell repertoires in COVID-19. Turning to the study itself: Donors in the United States, Italy and Spain gave samples during acute or convalescent COVID-19. PBMCs, B-cell-depleted T cells, or T cells were the source of the cDNA or gDNA that made up the material.

Germline lookup yields CDR1 SGHRS and CDR2 YFSETQ. V gave up 4 bases and J gave up 2 bases, with 13 bases separating them. CDR3 size: 14 residues. V and J are TRBV5-1 and TRBJ2-7, with TRBD2 as a possible D gene (6 bases). The sequencing sample was made of peripheral blood. The TCR was taken from a woman in her sixties or seventies with COVID-19, enrolled during active disease. CDR3 nucleotide sequence: TGCGCCAGCAGCCTAGCCGGAGGGCCCTACGAGCAGTACTTC. Its translation: CASSLAGGPYEQYF.